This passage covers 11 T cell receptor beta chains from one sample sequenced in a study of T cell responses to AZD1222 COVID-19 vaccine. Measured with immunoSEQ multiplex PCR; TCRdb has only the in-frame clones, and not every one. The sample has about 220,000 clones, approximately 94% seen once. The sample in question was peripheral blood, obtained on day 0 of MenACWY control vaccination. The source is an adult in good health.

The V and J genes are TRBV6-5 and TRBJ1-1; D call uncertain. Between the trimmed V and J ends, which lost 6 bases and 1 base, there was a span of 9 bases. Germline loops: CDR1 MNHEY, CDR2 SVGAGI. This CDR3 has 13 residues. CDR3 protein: CASSTGRNTEAFF. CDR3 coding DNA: TGTGCCAGCAGCACGGGAAGGAACACTGAAGCTTTCTTT.

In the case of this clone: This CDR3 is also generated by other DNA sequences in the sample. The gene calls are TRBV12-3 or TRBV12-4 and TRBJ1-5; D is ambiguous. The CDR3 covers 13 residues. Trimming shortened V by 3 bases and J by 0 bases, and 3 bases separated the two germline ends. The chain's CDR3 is CASSFSSNQPQHF. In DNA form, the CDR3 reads TGTGCCAGCAGTTTTAGTAGCAATCAGCCCCAGCATTTT.

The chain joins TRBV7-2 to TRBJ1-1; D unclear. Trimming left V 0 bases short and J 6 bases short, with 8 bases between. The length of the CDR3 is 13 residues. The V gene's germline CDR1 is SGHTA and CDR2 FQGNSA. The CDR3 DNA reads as TGTGCCAGCAGCTTAGCGCTTGGGGCTGAAGCTTTCTTT. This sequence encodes CASSLALGAEAFF.

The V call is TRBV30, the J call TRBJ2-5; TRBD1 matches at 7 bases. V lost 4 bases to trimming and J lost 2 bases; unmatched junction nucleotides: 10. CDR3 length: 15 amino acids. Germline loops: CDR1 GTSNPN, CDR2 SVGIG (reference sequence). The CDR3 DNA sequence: TGTGCCTGGAATCAATTTGGGACAGAACAAGAGACCCAGTACTTC. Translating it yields CAWNQFGTEQETQYF.

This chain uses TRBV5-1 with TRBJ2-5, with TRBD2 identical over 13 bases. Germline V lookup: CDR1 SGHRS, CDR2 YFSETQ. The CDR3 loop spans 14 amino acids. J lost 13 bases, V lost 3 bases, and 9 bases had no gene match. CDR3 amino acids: CASSSRLAGGAWYF. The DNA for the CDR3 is TGCGCCAGCAGCTCTCGACTAGCGGGGGGCGCCTGGTACTTC.

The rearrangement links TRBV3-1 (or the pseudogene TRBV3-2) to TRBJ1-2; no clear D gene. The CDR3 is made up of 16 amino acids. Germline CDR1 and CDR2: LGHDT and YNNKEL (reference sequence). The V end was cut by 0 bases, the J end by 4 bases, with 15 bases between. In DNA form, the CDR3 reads TGTGCCAGCAGCCAAGATTGGGTCAAGGGCGGCTATGGCTACACCTTC. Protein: CASSQDWVKGGYGYTF.

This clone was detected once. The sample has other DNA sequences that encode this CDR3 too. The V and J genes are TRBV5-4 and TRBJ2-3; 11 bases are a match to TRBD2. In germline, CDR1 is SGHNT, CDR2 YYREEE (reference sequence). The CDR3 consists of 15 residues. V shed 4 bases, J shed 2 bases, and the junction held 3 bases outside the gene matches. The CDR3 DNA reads TGTGCCAGCAGCCCGACTAGCGGGGACACAGATACGCAGTATTTT. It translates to CASSPTSGDTDTQYF.

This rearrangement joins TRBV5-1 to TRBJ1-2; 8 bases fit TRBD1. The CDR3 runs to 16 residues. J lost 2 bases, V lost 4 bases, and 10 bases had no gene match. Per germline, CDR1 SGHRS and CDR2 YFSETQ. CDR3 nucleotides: TGCGCCAGCAGCGTACAGGGGGGGTCGGCGAACTATGGCTACACCTTC. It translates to CASSVQGGSANYGYTF.

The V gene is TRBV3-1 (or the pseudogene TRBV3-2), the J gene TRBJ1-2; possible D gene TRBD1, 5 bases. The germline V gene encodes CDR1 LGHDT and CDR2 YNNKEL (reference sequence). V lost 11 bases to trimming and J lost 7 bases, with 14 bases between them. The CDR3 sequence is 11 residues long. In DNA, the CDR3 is TGTGCCTCCCAGGGAGTCTTTGGCTACACCTTC. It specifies CASQGVFGYTF.

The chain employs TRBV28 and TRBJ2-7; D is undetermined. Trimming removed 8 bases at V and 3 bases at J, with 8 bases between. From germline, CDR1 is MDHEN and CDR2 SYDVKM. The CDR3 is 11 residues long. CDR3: CASGSVYEQYF. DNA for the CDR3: TGTGCCAGCGGTTCGGTCTACGAGCAGTACTTC.

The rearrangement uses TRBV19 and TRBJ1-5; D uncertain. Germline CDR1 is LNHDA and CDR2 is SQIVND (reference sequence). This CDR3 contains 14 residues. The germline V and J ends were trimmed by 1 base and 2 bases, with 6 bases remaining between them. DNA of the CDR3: TGTGCCAGTAGTATAGGGTTAGGCAATCAGCCCCAGCATTTT. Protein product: CASSIGLGNQPQHF.